The TCR beta chain described here comes from a study of T cell responses to AZD1222 COVID-19 vaccine. Study-level results: At study baseline, merely five or six AZD1222 recipients were seropositive. Every sample of the repertoires postdated the peak T cell response. Clonal diversity was possibly underestimated; the donors were predominantly white British and more often female.

Both about-4-week and about-12-week second-dose recipients were combined. V shed 5 bases and J 1 base; nucleotides not matched to a gene: 3. This CDR3 has 13 residues. Germline V CDR1 and CDR2: GTSNPN, SVGIG (reference sequence). As for this clone: Its cognate antigen is unknown.

Libraries were prepared by immunoSEQ multiplex PCR; TCRdb keeps only in-frame clonotypes and omits some of them. Of around 150,000 clones in the sample, 75% to 95% were seen once. The sequence came from an adult who received the AZD1222 COVID-19 vaccine. The sample was peripheral blood, taken 28 days after the second AZD1222 dose. The J gene is TRBJ2-5, the V gene TRBV30; 8 bases are shared with TRBD1. The CDR3 is CAWARGLQETQYF. The CDR3 bases are TGTGCCTGGGCCAGGGGGCTCCAAGAGACCCAGTACTTC.